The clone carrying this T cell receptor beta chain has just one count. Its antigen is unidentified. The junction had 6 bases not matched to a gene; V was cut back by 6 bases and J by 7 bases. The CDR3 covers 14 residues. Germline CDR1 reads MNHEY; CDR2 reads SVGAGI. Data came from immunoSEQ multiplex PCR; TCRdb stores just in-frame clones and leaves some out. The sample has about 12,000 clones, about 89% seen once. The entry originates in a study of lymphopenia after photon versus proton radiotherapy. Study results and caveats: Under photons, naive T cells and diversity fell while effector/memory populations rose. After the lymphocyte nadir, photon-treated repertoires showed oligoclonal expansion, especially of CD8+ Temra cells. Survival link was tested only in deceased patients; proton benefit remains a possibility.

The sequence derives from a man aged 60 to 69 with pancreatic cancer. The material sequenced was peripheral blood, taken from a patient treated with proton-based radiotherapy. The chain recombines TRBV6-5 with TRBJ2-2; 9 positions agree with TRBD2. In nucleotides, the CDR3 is TGTGCCAGCAGATTACTAGCGGGTGGCGGGGAGCTGTTTTTT. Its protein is CASRLLAGGGELFF.